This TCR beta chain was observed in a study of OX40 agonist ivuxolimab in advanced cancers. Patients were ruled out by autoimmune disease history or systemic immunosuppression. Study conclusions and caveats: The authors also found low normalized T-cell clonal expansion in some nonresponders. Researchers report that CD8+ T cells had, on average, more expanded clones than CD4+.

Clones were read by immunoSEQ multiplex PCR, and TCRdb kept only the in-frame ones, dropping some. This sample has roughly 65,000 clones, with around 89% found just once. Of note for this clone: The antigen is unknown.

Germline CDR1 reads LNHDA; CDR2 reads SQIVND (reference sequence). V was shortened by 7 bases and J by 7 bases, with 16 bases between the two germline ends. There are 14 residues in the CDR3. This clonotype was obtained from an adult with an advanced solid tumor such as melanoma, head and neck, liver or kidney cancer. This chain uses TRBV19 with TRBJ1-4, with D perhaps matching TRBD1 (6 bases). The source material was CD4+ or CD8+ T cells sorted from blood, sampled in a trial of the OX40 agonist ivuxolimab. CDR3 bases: TGTGCCAGTAACCTGGGGGGACAATCTGAAAAACTGTTTTTT. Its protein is CASNLGGQSEKLFF.